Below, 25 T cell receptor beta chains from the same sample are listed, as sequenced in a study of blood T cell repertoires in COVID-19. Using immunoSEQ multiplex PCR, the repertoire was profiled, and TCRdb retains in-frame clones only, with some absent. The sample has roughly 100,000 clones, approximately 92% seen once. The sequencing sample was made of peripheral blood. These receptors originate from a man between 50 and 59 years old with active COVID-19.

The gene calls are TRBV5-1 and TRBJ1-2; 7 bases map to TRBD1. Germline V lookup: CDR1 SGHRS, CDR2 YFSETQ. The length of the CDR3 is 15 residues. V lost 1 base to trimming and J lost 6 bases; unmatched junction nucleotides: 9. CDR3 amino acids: CASSLLRQGVDGYTF. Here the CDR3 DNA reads TGCGCCAGCAGCTTGCTAAGACAGGGTGTCGATGGCTACACCTTC.

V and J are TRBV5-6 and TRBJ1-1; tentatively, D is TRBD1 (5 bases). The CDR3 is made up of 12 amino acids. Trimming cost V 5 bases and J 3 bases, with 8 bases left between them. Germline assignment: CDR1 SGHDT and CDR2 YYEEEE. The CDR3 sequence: CASRRGYTEAFF. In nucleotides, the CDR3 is TGTGCCAGCAGAAGGGGTTACACTGAAGCTTTCTTT. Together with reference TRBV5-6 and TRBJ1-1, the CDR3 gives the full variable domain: DAGVTQSPTHLIKTRGQQVTLRCSPKSGHDTVSWYQQALGQGPQFIFQYYEEEERQRGNFPDRFSGHQFPNYSSELNVNALLLGDSALYLCASRRGYTEAFFGQGTRLTVV.

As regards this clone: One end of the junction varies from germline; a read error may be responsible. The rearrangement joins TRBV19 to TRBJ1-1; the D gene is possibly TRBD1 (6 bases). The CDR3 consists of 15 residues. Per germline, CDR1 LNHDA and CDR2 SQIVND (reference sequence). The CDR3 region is CASSTPSGVEAEAFF. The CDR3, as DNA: TGTGCCAGCAGTACTCCCTCAGGGGTAGAAGCTGAAGCTTTCTTT.

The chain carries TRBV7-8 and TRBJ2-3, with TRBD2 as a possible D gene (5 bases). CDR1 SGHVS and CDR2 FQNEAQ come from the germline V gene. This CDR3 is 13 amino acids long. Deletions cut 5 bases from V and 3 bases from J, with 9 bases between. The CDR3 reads CASSPWETDTQYF. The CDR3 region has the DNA TGTGCCAGCAGCCCATGGGAGACAGATACGCAGTATTTT.

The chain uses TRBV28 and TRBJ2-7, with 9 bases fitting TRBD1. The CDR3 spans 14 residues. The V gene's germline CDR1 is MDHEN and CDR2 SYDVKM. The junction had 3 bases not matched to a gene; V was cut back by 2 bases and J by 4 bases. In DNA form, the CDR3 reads TGTGCCAGCAGTTTAGGGGACAGGGTTTACGAGCAGTACTTC. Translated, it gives CASSLGDRVYEQYF.

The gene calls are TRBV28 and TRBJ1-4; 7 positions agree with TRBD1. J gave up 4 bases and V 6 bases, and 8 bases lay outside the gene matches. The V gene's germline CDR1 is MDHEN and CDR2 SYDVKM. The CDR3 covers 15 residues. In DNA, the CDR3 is TGTGCCAGCAGAAAACAGGGGCCTAGTAATGAAAAACTGTTTTTT. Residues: CASRKQGPSNEKLFF.

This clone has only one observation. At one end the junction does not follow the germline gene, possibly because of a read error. The chain's CDR3 is CASSSSNSGYTF. CDR3 nucleotide sequence: TGTGCCAGCAGCTCGAGCAACTCTGGCTACACCTTC. This chain links TRBV7-9 with TRBJ1-2; D remains unclear. Germline loops: CDR1 SEHNR, CDR2 FQNEAQ (reference sequence). The length of the CDR3 is 12 residues.

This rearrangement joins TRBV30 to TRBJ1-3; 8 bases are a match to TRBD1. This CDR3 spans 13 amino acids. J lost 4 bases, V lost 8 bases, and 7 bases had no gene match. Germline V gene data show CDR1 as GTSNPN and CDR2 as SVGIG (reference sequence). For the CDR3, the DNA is TGTGCCAGACAGGGGCTGCGGGGAAACACCATATATTTT. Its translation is CARQGLRGNTIYF.

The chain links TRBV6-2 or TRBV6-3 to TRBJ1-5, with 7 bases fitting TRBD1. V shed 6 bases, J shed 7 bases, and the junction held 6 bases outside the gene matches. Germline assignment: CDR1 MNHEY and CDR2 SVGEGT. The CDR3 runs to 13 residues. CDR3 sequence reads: CASSDRVGQPQHF. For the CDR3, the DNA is TGTGCCAGCAGCGACAGGGTGGGACAGCCCCAGCATTTT.

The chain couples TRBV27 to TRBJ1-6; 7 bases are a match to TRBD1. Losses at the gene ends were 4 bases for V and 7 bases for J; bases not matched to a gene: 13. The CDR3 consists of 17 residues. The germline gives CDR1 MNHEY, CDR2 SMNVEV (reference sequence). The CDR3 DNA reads TGTGCCAGCAGTTCCCCCGGGACAGAGGGGATAAATTCACCCCTCCACTTT. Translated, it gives CASSSPGTEGINSPLHF.

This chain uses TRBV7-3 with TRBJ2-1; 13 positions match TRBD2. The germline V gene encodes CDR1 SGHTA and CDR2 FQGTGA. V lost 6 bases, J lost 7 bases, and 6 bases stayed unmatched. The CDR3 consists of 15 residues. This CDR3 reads CASRLGTSGTNEQFF. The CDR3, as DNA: TGTGCCAGCAGACTCGGGACTAGCGGGACTAATGAGCAGTTCTTC.

For the CDR3, the DNA is TGTGCCAGCAGCCACACAGGGGGGAATTCACCCCTCCACTTT. Its protein product is CASSHTGGNSPLHF. The chain combines TRBV11-1 with TRBJ1-6; 8 bases align to TRBD1. The junction had 4 bases not matched to a gene; V was cut back by 5 bases and J by 7 bases. The CDR3 covers 14 residues. CDR1 is SGHAT, CDR2 FQDESV, per germline (reference sequence).

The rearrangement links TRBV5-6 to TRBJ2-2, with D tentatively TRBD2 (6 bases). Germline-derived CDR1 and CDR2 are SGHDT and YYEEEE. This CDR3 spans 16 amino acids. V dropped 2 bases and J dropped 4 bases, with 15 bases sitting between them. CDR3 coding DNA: TGTGCCAGCAGCTTCGTAGCGGAAGGATCCACCGGGGAGCTGTTTTTT. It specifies CASSFVAEGSTGELFF.

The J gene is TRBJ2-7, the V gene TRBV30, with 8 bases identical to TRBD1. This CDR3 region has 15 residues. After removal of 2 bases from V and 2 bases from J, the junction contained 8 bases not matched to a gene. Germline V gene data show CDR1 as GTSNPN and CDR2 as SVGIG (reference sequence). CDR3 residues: CAWSQGAWPTYEQYF. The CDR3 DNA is TGTGCCTGGAGTCAGGGGGCCTGGCCCACCTACGAGCAGTACTTC.

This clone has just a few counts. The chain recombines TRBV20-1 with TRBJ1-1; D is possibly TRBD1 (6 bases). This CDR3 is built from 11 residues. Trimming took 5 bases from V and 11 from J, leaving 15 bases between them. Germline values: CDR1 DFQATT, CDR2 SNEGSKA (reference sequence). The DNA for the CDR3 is TGCAGTGCTCCAGTAGACAGGATGGCTTTCTTT. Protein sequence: CSAPVDRMAFF.

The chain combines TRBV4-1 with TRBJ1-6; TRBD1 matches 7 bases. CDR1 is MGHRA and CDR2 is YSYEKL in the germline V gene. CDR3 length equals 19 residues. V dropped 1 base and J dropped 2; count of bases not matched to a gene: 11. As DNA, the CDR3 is TGCGCCAGCAGCCAAGTCTTCCTTGACAGGGCCGCCTATAATTCACCCCTCCACTTT. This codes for CASSQVFLDRAAYNSPLHF.

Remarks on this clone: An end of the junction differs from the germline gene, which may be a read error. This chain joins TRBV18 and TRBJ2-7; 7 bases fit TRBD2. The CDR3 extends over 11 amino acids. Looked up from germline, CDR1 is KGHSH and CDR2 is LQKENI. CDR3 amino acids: CASCDGTTFIF. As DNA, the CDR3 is TGTGCCAGTTGCGACGGGACTACCTTTATCTTC.

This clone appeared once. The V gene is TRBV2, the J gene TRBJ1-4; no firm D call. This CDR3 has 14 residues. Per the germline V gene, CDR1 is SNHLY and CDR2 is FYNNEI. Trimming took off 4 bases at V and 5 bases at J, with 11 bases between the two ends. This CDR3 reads CASSGEAKNEKLFF. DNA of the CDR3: TGTGCCAGCAGTGGGGAGGCAAAGAATGAAAAACTGTTTTTT.

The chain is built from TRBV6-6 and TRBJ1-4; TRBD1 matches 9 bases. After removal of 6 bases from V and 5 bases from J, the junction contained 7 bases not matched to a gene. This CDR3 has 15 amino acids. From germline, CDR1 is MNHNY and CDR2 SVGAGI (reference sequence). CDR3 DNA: TGTGCCAGCAGAATTACCGGGACAGGGAATGAAAAACTGTTTTTT. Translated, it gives CASRITGTGNEKLFF.

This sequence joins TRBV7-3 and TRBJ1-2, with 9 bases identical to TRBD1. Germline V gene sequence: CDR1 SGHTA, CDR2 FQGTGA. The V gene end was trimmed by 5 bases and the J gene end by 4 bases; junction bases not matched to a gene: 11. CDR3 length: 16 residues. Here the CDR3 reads CASSPQPGQGTYGYTF. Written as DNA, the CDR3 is TGTGCCAGCAGCCCACAACCGGGACAGGGAACCTATGGCTACACCTTC.

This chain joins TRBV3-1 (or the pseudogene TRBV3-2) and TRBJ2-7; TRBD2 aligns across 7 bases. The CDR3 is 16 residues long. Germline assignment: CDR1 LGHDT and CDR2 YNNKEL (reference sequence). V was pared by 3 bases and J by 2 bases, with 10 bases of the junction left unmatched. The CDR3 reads CASSQGKLATTYEQYF. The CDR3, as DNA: TGTGCCAGCAGCCAGGGTAAACTAGCGACCACCTACGAGCAGTACTTC.

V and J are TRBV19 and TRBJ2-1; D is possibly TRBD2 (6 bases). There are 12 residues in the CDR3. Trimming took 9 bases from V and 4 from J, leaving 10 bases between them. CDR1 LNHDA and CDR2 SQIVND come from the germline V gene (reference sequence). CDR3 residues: CASRSGYNEQFF. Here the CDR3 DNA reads TGTGCCAGCCGAAGCGGGTACAATGAGCAGTTCTTC.

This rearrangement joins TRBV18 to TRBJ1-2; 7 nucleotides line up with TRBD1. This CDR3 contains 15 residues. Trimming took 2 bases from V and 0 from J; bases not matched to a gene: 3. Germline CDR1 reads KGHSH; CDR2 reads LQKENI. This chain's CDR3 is CASSPEGATNYGYTF. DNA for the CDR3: TGTGCCAGCTCACCAGAGGGGGCTACTAACTATGGCTACACCTTC.

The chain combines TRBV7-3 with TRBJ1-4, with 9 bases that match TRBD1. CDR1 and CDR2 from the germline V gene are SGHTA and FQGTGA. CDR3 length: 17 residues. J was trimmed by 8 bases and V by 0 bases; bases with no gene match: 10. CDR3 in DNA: TGTGCCAGCAGCTTAACCGGGACAGGGAGCAGAGGGGAAAAACTGTTTTTT. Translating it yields CASSLTGTGSRGEKLFF.

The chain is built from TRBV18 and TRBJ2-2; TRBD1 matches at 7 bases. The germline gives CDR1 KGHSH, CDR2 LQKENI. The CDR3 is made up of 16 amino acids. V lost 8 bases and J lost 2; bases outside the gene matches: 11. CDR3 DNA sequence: TGTGCCAGCCCAAAGAGGACAGGTCTAAACACCGGGGAGCTGTTTTTT. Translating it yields CASPKRTGLNTGELFF.